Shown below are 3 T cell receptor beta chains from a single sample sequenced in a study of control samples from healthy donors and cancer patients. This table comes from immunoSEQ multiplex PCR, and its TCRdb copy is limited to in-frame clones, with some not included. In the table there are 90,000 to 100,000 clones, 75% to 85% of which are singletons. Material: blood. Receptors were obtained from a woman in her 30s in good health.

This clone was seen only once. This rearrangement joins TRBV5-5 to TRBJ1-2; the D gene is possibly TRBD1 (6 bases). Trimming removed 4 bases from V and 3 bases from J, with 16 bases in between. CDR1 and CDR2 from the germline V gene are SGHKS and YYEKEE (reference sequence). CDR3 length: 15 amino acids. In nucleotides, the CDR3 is TGTGCCAGCAGCCCGGCGGGGGCTCAGCACTATGGCTACACCTTC. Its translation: CASSPAGAQHYGYTF.

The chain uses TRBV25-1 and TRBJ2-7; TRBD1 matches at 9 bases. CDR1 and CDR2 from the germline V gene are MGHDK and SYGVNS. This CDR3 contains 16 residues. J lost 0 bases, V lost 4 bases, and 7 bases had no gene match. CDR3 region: CASSGLWGQGSYEQYF. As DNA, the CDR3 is TGTGCCAGCAGTGGCCTGTGGGGACAGGGCTCCTACGAGCAGTACTTC.

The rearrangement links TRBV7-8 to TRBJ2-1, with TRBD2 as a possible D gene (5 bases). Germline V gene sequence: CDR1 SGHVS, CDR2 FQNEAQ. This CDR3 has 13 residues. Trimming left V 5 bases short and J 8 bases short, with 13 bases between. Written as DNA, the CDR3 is TGTGCCAGCAGCCCTGGACTGCTGGATGAGCAGTTCTTC. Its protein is CASSPGLLDEQFF.